The T cell receptor (beta chain) under discussion was sequenced for a study of T cell responses to AZD1222 COVID-19 vaccine. Trimming removed 5 bases from V and 5 bases from J, with 18 bases in between. This CDR3 contains 16 residues. CDR1 and CDR2 from the germline V gene are SEHNR and FQNEAQ (reference sequence). This table comes from immunoSEQ multiplex PCR, and its TCRdb copy is limited to in-frame clones, with some not included. This sample has 130,000 to 150,000 clones, with roughly 92% found just once. On this clone: The antigen remains undetermined.

Broader study findings: Donors, mostly white British, included more females; clonal diversity was possibly underestimated.

J is TRBJ2-2 and V is TRBV7-9; possibly TRBD1 for D (6 bases). The receptor was derived from an adult in good health. Material: peripheral blood, obtained on day 0 of AZD1222 vaccination. The CDR3 coding sequence is TGTGCCAGCAGCGGCGACAGGCCCCCAGGGACCGGGGAGCTGTTTTTT. Translation gives CASSGDRPPGTGELFF.